These 19 T cell receptor beta chains came from one sample sequenced in a study of cytomegalovirus exposure and HLA in healthy donors. Amplification used 60 Vbeta primers and 13 Jbeta primers. Method: immunoSEQ multiplex PCR; TCRdb's copy keeps in-frame clones and lacks some. The sample includes 150,000 or so clones, about two thirds of them seen just once. Sequencing input: PBMCs. The source of these receptors is a human donor in good health.

This clone was observed a few times. The J gene is TRBJ1-5, the V gene TRBV19; no clear D. CDR1 LNHDA and CDR2 SQIVND come from the germline V gene (reference sequence). This CDR3 contains 13 residues. The germline V and J ends were trimmed by 5 bases and 9 bases, with 14 bases remaining between them. CDR3 bases: TGTGCCAGTAGTCCCCCCGGCGGCCCGCCCCAGCATTTT. This codes for CASSPPGGPPQHF.

The chain combines TRBV5-1 with TRBJ1-4, with 9 bases aligning to TRBD1. Trimming removed 6 bases from V and 3 bases from J; junction bases left unmatched: 15. Germline V gives CDR1 SGHRS, CDR2 YFSETQ. This CDR3 is 18 amino acids long. The CDR3 protein is CASTTGRGQGVANEKLFF. The CDR3 region has the DNA TGCGCCAGCACCACTGGGAGGGGACAGGGTGTTGCTAATGAAAAACTGTTTTTT.

This clone has a single count. The rearrangement uses TRBV7-9 and TRBJ2-1, with TRBD2 matching 8 bases. This CDR3 comprises 16 residues. Germline loops: CDR1 SEHNR, CDR2 FQNEAQ (reference sequence). V lost 1 base to trimming and J lost 4 bases; unmatched junction nucleotides: 6. CDR3 sequence reads: CASSLVGGGIYNEQFF. The CDR3 region has the DNA TGTGCCAGCAGCTTAGTGGGCGGGGGGATATACAATGAGCAGTTCTTC.

This clone was observed a handful of times. The sample has other DNA sequences that encode this CDR3 too. The rearrangement uses TRBV6-4 and TRBJ2-3; 10 bases agree with TRBD2. Germline V gene data show CDR1 as MRHNA and CDR2 as SNTAGT. V trimming: 0 bases; J trimming: 4 bases; junction bases outside the gene matches: 1. CDR3 size: 15 residues. CDR3 loop: CASSDSAGGPDTQYF. The CDR3 DNA reads TGTGCCAGCAGTGACTCAGCGGGGGGGCCAGATACGCAGTATTTT.

The V call is TRBV28, the J call TRBJ2-5; D is perhaps TRBD1 (6 bases). V gave up 0 bases and J gave up 3 bases, with 14 bases separating them. Germline V gene lookup returns CDR1 MDHEN and CDR2 SYDVKM. The length of the CDR3 is 16 residues. The CDR3 reads CASSLWTGTREETQYF. The CDR3 DNA reads as TGTGCCAGCAGTTTATGGACCGGGACAAGGGAAGAGACCCAGTACTTC.

The rearrangement uses TRBV4-1 and TRBJ2-7; 7 bases fit TRBD1. In germline, CDR1 is MGHRA, CDR2 YSYEKL. The CDR3 covers 15 residues. V shed 4 bases and J 0 bases; nucleotides not matched to a gene: 6. The CDR3: CASSPGTESSYEQYF. The CDR3 bases are TGCGCCAGCAGCCCCGGGACAGAGAGCTCCTACGAGCAGTACTTC.

This clone was recorded a few times. The chain has TRBV2 and TRBJ1-1, with D maybe TRBD1 (5 bases). The CDR3 has 14 amino acids. V shed 5 bases and J shed 4 bases, with 14 bases lying between them. CDR1 is SNHLY and CDR2 is FYNNEI in the germline V gene. The CDR3 reads CASSPEGTSTEAFF. The DNA for the CDR3 is TGTGCCAGCAGTCCCGAGGGGACTTCCACTGAAGCTTTCTTT.

This chain uses TRBV4-3 with TRBJ2-6; D unresolved. CDR1 is LGHNA and CDR2 is YSLEER in the germline V gene. V was pared by 1 base and J by 0 bases, with 4 bases between. This CDR3 region has 15 residues. CDR3 in amino acids: CASSQALSGANVLTF. In nucleotides, the CDR3 is TGCGCCAGCAGCCAAGCCCTCTCTGGGGCCAACGTCCTGACTTTC.

This clone was counted a few times. The rearrangement links TRBV5-1 to TRBJ2-2; maybe TRBD1 (5 bases). V lost 4 bases and J lost 4, with 14 bases in between. The CDR3 is 15 amino acids. Germline-derived CDR1 and CDR2 are SGHRS and YFSETQ. DNA of the CDR3: TGCGCCAGCAGCCCTGATGTTGGGGCCACCGGGGAGCTGTTTTTT. It specifies CASSPDVGATGELFF.

The J gene is TRBJ2-1, the V gene TRBV7-8; TRBD2 agrees at 8 bases. The ends lost 5 bases at V and 8 bases at J; junction bases unmatched: 14. The V gene's germline CDR1 is SGHVS and CDR2 FQNEAQ. The CDR3 runs 16 residues. CDR3: CASSLNSGGLSYEQFF. The CDR3 DNA reads TGTGCCAGCAGCCTAAACTCGGGGGGGCTTAGTTATGAGCAGTTCTTC.

The rearrangement uses TRBV7-2 and TRBJ1-1; TRBD1 aligns across 9 bases. The V segment lost 4 bases and the J segment 0 bases; nucleotides outside the gene matches: 3. Germline lookup yields CDR1 SGHTA and CDR2 FQGNSA. This CDR3 comprises 15 residues. CDR3 nucleotide sequence: TGTGCCAGCAGCTACACAGGGGGCATGAACACTGAAGCTTTCTTT. Its protein is CASSYTGGMNTEAFF.

The chain employs TRBV10-3 and TRBJ2-6, with D tentatively TRBD1 or TRBD2 (6 bases each). Per the germline V gene, CDR1 is ENHRY and CDR2 is SYGVKD. V was trimmed by 10 bases and J by 0 bases, leaving 13 bases between them. This CDR3 region has 15 residues. CDR3 bases: TGTGCCAGCAGGGGAGGACTCTCTGGGGCCAACGTCCTGACTTTC. It codes for CASRGGLSGANVLTF.

The chain uses TRBV30 and TRBJ2-7; D is possibly TRBD1 (5 bases). V was cut by 0 bases and J by 2 bases, with 17 bases left in between. There are 16 residues in the CDR3. Germline V CDR1 and CDR2: GTSNPN, SVGIG (reference sequence). The CDR3 coding sequence is TGTGCCTGGAGTGTTTATAGGCAGGGCTATACCTACGAGCAGTACTTC. Translated: CAWSVYRQGYTYEQYF.

V usage is TRBV5-1 and J usage is TRBJ1-6; perhaps TRBD1 as D (5 bases). Germline V lookup: CDR1 SGHRS, CDR2 YFSETQ. This CDR3 comprises 17 residues. With 2 bases removed from V and 5 bases from J, the gap between germline ends came to 17 bases. CDR3 DNA: TGCGCCAGCAGCTTTTTGGCAGGGCCTAAACATAATTCACCCCTCCACTTT. This encodes CASSFLAGPKHNSPLHF.

V and J are TRBV15 and TRBJ2-1, with D maybe TRBD2 (7 bases). Germline loops: CDR1 LNHNV, CDR2 YYDKDF (reference sequence). This CDR3 spans 16 amino acids. The V gene lost 1 base and the J gene lost 6 bases, with 16 bases spanning the gap. CDR3 nucleotides: TGTGCCACCAGCAGAGGGGCGGGGGCCTTTCTCAATGAGCAGTTCTTC. Amino acids: CATSRGAGAFLNEQFF.

The J gene is TRBJ1-5, the V gene TRBV11-2; no definite D call. Trimming took 3 bases from V and 11 from J, leaving 11 bases between them. The germline CDR1 and CDR2 sequences are SGHAT and FQNNGV. The CDR3 has 12 residues. CDR3 sequence (DNA): TGTGCCAGCAGCTTCGGGTCCGGGGCCCAGCATTTT. This encodes CASSFGSGAQHF.

This sequence joins TRBV5-4 and TRBJ2-1, with D tentatively TRBD2 (6 bases). The CDR3 extends over 12 amino acids. Per the germline V gene, CDR1 is SGHNT and CDR2 is YYREEE (reference sequence). Deletions cut 5 bases from V and 7 bases from J, with 10 bases between. The CDR3 DNA sequence: TGTGCCAGCAGTATTAGCGGAAATGAGCAGTTCTTC. Translation gives CASSISGNEQFF. Full variable domain (missing parts from reference TRBV5-4 and TRBJ2-1): ETGVTQSPTHLIKTRGQQVTLRCSSQSGHNTVSWYQQALGQGPQFIFQYYREEENGRGNFPPRFSGLQFPNYSSELNVNALELDDSALYLCASSISGNEQFFGPGTRLTVL.

This rearrangement joins TRBV6-6 to TRBJ1-6; unclear D gene. The CDR3 is 15 amino acids. V gave up 0 bases and J gave up 7 bases, with 10 bases separating them. The germline gives CDR1 MNHNY, CDR2 SVGAGI (reference sequence). CDR3 residues: CASSYSSQSNSPLHF. The CDR3 nucleotides are TGTGCCAGCAGTTACTCATCACAGAGCAATTCACCCCTCCACTTT.

The chain uses TRBV19 and TRBJ1-2, with D perhaps TRBD1 (6 bases). Trimming left V 3 bases short and J 2 bases short, with 19 bases between. CDR1 and CDR2 from the germline V gene are LNHDA and SQIVND (reference sequence). The CDR3 consists of 17 residues. The chain's CDR3 is CASSIQQGHLTNYGYTF. The CDR3 region has the DNA TGTGCCAGTAGTATTCAGCAGGGACACCTAACGAACTATGGCTACACCTTC.